Listed below are T cell receptor beta chains from one sample, sequenced in a study of blood T cell repertoires in COVID-19. Profiled with immunoSEQ multiplex PCR; TCRdb holds only in-frame clones, not every one. The table includes about 220,000 clones, 80% to 85% detected once. Sequenced input: peripheral blood. These receptors all stem from a woman aged 60-75 years who had recovered from COVID-19. CDR3s include the opening cysteine and the closing phenylalanine or tryptophan.

V,length,CDR3
TRBV3-1/TRBV3-2,16,CASSKQYRGVIYGYTF
TRBV18,15,CASSPSPEGAQPQHF
TRBV19,16,CASSTRERGANYGYTF
TRBV10-3,13,CAISERQGYEQYF
TRBV7-8,18,CASSWGRGRGDKSYEQYF
TRBV19,17,CASSILGGEGFGDIQYF
TRBV5-1,14,CATNAGLSTDTQYF
TRBV5-4,16,CASSSMTGEYTDTQYF
TRBV6-1,12,CASSDPRVWQYF
TRBV5-1,14,CASSGLRGTGELFF
TRBV7-3,14,CASSLRQNNSPLHF
TRBV20-1,11,CSAIPVNEQFF
TRBV9,14,CASSKDRGHTEAFF
TRBV9,14,CASSKEFPPYGYTF
TRBV5-1,14,CASSPGSNGETQYF
TRBV6-1,16,CASSEWSGSSTDTQYF
TRBV2,15,CASSTSGGVTDTQYF
TRBV6-5,15,CASSYESGTGYEQYF
TRBV5-4,16,CASSLDQGVLNTEAFF
TRBV19,14,CASSQDRGNTEAFF
TRBV29-1,13,CSVDRSDNYGYTF
TRBV7-2,15,CASSLVDRGSGTQYF
TRBV20-1,11,CSASSHTEAFF
TRBV10-3,17,CAISRLAGGVSGETQYF
TRBV7-2,13,CASSRGLSGELFF
TRBV13,11,CASSFSGTQYF
TRBV6-2/TRBV6-3,16,CASSYGPGTGHNEQFF
TRBV27,14,CASSLVGGGNEQFF
TRBV2,16,CASSEGPRDRGYEQYF
TRBV9,17,CASSVVPSPSSYNEQFF
TRBV5-4,17,CASSLETGLAGDETQYF
TRBV5-4,13,CASSPPQGYGYTF
TRBV18,14,CASSPGQGDEKLFF
TRBV27,15,CASSLSALMNTEAFF
TRBV11-2,12,CASSLAGVEAFF
TRBV19,14,CASSIRGTNEKLFF
TRBV27,13,CASSGVGGGTQYF
TRBV4-3,16,CASSYSGTGETYEQYF
TRBV10-3,12,CAISRVDTEAFF
TRBV24-1,15,CATRNLGVGHTEAFF
TRBV9,15,CASSVAGFNYNEQFF
TRBV4-1,15,CASSRSSGFRNTIYF
TRBV11-2,16,CASSQVRGPHTGELFF
TRBV20-1,11,CSARDRETQYF